This TCR beta chain derives from a study of identical twins. This clonotype showed up just a few times. Trimming left V 2 bases short and J 3 bases short, with 11 bases between. The CDR3 consists of 14 residues. The V gene's germline CDR1 is SGHKS and CDR2 YYEKEE (reference sequence). A universal primer site came from template switching; cDNA carried unique molecular identifiers. One entry per CDR3 protein results from TCRdb running MiXCR on the 5' RACE reads. The table has about 220,000 distinct CDR3 sequences, around 6.5% seen once; the top ten hold roughly 15%. A further study also used this sample, focusing on T cells expressing NK-cell markers.

Sequencing was performed on CD8+ T cells sorted from blood. The receptor was isolated from a woman between 18 and 29 years old in good health. The rearrangement joins TRBV5-5 to TRBJ1-1; maybe TRBD1 (5 bases). The CDR3 nucleotides read TGTGCCAGCAGCTTCACGCGGGGGGACACTGAAGCTTTCTTT. This encodes CASSFTRGDTEAFF.